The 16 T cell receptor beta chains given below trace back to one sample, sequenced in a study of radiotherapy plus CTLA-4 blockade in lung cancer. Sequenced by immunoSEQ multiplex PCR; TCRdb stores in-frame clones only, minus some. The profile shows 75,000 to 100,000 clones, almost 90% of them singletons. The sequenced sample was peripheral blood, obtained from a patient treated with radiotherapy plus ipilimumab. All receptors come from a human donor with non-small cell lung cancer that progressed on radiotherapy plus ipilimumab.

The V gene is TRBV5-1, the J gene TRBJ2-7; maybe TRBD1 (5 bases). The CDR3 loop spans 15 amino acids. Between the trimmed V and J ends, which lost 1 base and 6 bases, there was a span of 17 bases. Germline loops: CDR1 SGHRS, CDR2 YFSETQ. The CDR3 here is CASSLSAGIIAEQYF. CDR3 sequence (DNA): TGCGCCAGCAGCTTGTCGGCAGGGATAATCGCCGAGCAGTACTTC.

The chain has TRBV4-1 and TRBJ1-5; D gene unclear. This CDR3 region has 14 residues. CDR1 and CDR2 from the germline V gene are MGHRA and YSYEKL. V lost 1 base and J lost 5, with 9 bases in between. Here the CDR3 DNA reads TGCGCCAGCAGCCAAGGCTGGGCCGATCAGCCCCAGCATTTT. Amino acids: CASSQGWADQPQHF.

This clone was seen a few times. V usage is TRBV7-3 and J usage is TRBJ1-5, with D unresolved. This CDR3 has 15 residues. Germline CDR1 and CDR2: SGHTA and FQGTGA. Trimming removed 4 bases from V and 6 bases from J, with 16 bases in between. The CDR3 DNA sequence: TGTGCCAGCAGCTCGACCGGGCTGGGGAGTCAGCCCCAGCATTTT. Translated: CASSSTGLGSQPQHF.

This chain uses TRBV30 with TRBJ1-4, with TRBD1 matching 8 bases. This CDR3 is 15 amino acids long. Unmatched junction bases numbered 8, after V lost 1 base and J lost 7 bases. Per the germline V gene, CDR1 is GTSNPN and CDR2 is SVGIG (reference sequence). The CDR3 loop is CAWSGNGQGTEKLFF. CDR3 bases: TGTGCCTGGAGTGGGAACGGACAGGGAACTGAAAAACTGTTTTTT.

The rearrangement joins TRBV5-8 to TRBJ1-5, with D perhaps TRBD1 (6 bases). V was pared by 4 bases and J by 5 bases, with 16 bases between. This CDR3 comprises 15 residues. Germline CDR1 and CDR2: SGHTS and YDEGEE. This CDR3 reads CASSKTLTGYQPQHF. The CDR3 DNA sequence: TGTGCCAGCAGCAAAACCCTAACAGGGTATCAGCCCCAGCATTTT.

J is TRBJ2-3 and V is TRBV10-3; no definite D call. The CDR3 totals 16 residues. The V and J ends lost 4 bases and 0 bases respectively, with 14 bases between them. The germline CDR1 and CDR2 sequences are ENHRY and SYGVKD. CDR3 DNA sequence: TGTGCCATCAGTGGTAACCCTGCGTCTAGCACAGATACGCAGTATTTT. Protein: CAISGNPASSTDTQYF.

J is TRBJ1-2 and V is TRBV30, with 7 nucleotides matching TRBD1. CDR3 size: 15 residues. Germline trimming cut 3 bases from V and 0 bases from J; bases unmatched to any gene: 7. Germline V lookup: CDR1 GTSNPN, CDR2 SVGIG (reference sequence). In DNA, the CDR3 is TGTGCCTGGAGCCCACAGGGGCTCCCTAACTATGGCTACACCTTC. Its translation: CAWSPQGLPNYGYTF.

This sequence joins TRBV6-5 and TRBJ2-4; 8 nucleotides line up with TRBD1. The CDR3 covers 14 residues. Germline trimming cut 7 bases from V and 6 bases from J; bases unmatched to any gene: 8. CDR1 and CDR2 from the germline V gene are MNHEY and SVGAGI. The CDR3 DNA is TGTGCCAGCACCTTACAGGGGGTCGGAAACATTCAGTACTTC. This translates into CASTLQGVGNIQYF.

CDR3 coding DNA: TGTGCCTGGAGGACTACCTACACCGGGGAGCTGTTTTTT. It translates to CAWRTTYTGELFF. The rearrangement links TRBV30 to TRBJ2-2; maybe TRBD2 (5 bases). Trimming left V 3 bases short and J 3 bases short, with 8 bases between. The CDR3 extends over 13 amino acids. Germline loops: CDR1 GTSNPN, CDR2 SVGIG (reference sequence). Combining the CDR3 with reference TRBV30 and TRBJ2-2 gives the whole variable domain SQTIHQWPATLVQPVGSPLSLECTVEGTSNPNLYWYRQAAGRGLQLLFYSVGIGQISSEVPQNLSASRPQDRQFILSSKKLLLSDSGFYLCAWRTTYTGELFFGEGSRLTVL.

CDR3 nucleotides: TGTGCCAGCAGCTCACAAGCGCCTCCGACAGGGGGCTACGAGCAGTACTTC. Translated: CASSSQAPPTGGYEQYF. The chain carries TRBV7-9 and TRBJ2-7; 9 positions agree with TRBD1. V gave up 4 bases and J gave up 3 bases; unmatched junction bases: 13. The CDR3 runs 17 residues. CDR1 and CDR2 from the germline V gene are SEHNR and FQNEAQ (reference sequence).

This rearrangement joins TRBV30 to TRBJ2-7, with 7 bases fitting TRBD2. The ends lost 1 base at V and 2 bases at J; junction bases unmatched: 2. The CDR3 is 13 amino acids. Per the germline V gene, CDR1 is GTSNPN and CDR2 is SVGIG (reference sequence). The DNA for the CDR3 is TGTGCCTGGAGTGGGGGGGGTGCCTACGAGCAGTACTTC. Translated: CAWSGGGAYEQYF.

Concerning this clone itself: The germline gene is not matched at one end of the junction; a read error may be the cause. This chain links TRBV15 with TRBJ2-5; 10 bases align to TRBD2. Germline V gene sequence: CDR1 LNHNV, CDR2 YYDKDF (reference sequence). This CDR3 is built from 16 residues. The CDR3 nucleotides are TGTGCCACCAGCAGTCTTAGCGGGAGGTTTCAAGAGGCCCAGTACTTC. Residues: CATSSLSGRFQEAQYF.

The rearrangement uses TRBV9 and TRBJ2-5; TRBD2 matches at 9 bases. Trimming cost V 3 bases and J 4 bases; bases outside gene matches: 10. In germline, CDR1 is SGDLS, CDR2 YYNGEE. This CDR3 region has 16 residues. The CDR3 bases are TGTGCCAGCAGCGGTAGCGGGAGTTGGAGCGGAGAGACCCAGTACTTC. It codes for CASSGSGSWSGETQYF.

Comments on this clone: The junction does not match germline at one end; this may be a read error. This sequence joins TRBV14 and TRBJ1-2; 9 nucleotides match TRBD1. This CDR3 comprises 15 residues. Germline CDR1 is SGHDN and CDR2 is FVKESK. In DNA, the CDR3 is TGTGCCAACAGCCCTTTACAGGGGGCTCTTTATGGCTACACCTTC. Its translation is CANSPLQGALYGYTF.

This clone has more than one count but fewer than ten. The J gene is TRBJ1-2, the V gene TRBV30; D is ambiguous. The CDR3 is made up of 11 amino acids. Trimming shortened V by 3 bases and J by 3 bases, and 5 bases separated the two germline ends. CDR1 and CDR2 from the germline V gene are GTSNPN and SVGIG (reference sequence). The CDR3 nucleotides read TGTGCCTGGAGGACGTACTATGGCTACACCTTC. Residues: CAWRTYYGYTF.

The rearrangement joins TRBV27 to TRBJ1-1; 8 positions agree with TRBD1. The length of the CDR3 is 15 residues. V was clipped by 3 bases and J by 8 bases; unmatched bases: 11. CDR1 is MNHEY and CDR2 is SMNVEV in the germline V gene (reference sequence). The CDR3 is CASSFRGRGYGEAFF. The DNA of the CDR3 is TGTGCCAGCAGTTTCAGGGGGCGCGGTTATGGGGAAGCTTTCTTT.